Described below is a single T cell receptor (beta chain) sequence and its context. This clone came up a few times. Its antigen is still unknown. Base qualities are missing; no much larger clone stands one base away. The sample originates from a study of T cell changes during pregnancy in multiple sclerosis (dated by TCRdb to between 2018 and 2021). Describing the broader study: The study looked at changes in the T cell repertoire across pregnancy in women with multiple sclerosis.

The junction carries 15 bases between V and J, which are trimmed by 6 bases and 4 bases respectively. Sequences SNHLY (CDR1) and FYNNEI (CDR2) are obtained from the germline V gene. From its cysteine to its phenylalanine, the CDR3 spans 15 amino acids. The entry retains the CDR3 DNA only, 45 bases that are in frame from base 1. The library was produced with the immunoSEQ multiplex PCR assay. The clones in this table, taken by TCRdb from immuneACCESS, are in-frame only. Not every clone is retained; where verified, under half of the shortfall comes from an unresolved V gene, and the cause of the rest is unknown. For this sample the table gives 40,000 to 60,000 clones, of which about 92% were detected only once. The ten top clones hold around 0.61% of the sample.

In this chain, TRBV2 is recombined with TRBJ2-2; perhaps TRBD1 is the D gene, with 6 bases matching. This receptor was identified in a female donor with multiple sclerosis, enrolled in a pregnancy study. This specimen consisted of CD4+ T cells from peripheral blood mononuclear cells, obtained in the third trimester of pregnancy. CDR3 loop: CASSVLGQSTGELFF. The sequence in DNA is TGTGCCAGCAGCGTTCTTGGACAGAGCACCGGGGAGCTGTTTTTT.